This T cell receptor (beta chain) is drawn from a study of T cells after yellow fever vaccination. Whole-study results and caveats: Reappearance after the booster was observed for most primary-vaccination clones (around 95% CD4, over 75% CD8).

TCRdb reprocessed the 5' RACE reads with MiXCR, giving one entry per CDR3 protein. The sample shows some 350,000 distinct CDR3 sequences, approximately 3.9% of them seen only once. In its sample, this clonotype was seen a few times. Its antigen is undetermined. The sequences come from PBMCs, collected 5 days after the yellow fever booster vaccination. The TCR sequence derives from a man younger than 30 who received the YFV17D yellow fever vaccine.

The DNA of the CDR3 is TGCGCCAGCAGCCCCGGCCCGAACAGGACCCCGAACACCGGGGAGCTGTTTTTT. Its protein is CASSPGPNRTPNTGELFF. The chain uses TRBV4-1 and TRBJ2-2, with D perhaps matching TRBD1 (5 bases). Trimming removed 4 bases from V and 0 bases from J, with 18 bases in between. Germline values: CDR1 MGHRA, CDR2 YSYEKL. The CDR3 covers 18 residues.